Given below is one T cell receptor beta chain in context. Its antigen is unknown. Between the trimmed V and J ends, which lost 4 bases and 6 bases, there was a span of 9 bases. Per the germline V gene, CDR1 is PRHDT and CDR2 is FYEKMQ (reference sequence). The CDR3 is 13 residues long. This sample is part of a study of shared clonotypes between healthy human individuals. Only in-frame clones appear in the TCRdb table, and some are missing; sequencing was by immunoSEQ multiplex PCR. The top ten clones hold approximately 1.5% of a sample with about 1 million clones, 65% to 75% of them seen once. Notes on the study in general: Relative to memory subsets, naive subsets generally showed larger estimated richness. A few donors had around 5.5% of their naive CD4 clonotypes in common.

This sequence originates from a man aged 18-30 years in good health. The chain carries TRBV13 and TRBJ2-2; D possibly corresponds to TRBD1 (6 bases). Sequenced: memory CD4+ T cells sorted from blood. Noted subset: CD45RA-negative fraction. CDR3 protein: CASSSGEPGELFF. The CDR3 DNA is TGTGCCAGCAGCTCAGGGGAACCCGGGGAGCTGTTTTTT.